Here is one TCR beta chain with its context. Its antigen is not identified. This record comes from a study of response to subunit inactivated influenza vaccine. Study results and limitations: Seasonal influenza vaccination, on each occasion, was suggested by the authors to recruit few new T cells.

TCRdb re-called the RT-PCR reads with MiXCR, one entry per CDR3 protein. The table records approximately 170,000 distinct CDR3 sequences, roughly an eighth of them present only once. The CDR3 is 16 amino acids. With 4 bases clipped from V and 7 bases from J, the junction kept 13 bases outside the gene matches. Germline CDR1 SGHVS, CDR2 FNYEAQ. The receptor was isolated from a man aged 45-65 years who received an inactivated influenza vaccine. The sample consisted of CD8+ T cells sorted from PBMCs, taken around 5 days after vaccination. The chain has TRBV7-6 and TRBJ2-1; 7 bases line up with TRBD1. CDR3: CASSSDREFRVNEQFF. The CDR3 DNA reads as TGTGCCAGCAGCTCAGACAGGGAGTTTCGGGTAAATGAGCAGTTCTTC.